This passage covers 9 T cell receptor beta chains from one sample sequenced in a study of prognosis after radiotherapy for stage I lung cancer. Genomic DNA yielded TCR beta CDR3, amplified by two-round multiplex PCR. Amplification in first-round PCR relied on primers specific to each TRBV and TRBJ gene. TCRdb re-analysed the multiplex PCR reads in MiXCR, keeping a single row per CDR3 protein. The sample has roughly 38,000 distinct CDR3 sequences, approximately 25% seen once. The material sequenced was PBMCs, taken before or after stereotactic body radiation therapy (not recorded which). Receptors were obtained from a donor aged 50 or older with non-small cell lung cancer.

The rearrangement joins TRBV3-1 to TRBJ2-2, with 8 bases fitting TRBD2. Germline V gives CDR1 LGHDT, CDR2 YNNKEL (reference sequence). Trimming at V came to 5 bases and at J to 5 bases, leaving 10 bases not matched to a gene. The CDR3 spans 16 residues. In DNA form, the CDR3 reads TGTGCCAGCAGCGTCGGCTTAGCGGGACGGACCGGGGAGCTGTTTTTT. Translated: CASSVGLAGRTGELFF.

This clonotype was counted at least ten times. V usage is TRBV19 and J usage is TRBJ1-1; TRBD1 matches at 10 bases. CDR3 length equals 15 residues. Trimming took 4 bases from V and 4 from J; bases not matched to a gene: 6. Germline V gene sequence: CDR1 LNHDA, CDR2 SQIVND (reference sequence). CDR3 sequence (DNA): TGTGCCAGTAGTACGAGGGACAGGGGAGGCACTGAAGCTTTCTTT. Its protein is CASSTRDRGGTEAFF.

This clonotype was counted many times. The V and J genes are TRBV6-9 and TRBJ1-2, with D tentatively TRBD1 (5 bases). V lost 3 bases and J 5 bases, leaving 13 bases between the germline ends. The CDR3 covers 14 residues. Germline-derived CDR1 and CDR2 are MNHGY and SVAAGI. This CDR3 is CASSYGGPGYGYTF. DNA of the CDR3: TGTGCCAGCAGTTACGGGGGACCGGGGTATGGCTACACCTTC.

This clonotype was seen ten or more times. For the CDR3, the DNA is TGTGCCAGCCGACGGAGGGTGTGGGAGACCCAGTACTTC. This gives the protein CASRRRVWETQYF. This sequence joins TRBV11-2 and TRBJ2-5; D is perhaps TRBD2 (6 bases). Germline CDR1 reads SGHAT; CDR2 reads FQNNGV. CDR3 length equals 13 residues. The ends were cut back, 8 bases at V and 5 bases at J, with 15 bases in the middle.

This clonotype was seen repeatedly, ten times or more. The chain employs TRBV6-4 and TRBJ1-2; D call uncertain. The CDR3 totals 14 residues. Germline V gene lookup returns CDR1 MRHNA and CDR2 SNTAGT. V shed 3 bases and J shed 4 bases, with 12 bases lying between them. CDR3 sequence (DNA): TGTGCCAGCAGTGATCTTAAAGGGTTCTATGGCTACACCTTC. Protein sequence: CASSDLKGFYGYTF.

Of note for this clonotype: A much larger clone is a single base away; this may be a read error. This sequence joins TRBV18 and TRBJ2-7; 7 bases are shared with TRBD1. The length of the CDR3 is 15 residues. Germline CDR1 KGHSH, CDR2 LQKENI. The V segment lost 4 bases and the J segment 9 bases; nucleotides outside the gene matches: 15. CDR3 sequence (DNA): TGTGCCAGCTCACTGAACCAAGGGGGCGACAGATCGCAGTACTTC. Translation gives CASSLNQGGDRSQYF.

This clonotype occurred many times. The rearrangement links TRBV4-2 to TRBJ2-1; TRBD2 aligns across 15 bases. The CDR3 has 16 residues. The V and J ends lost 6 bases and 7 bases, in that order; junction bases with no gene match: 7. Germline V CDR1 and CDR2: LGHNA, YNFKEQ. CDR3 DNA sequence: TGTGCCAGCAGTCACACGGGACTAGCGGGGGGAAATGAGCAGTTCTTC. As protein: CASSHTGLAGGNEQFF.

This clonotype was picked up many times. The chain's CDR3 is CASSRVTNEQFF. CDR3 DNA: TGTGCCAGCAGCCGAGTTACAAATGAGCAGTTCTTC. The chain employs TRBV11-2 and TRBJ2-1; D not certain. Deletions cut 5 bases from V and 7 bases from J, with 9 bases between. There are 12 residues in the CDR3. Germline CDR1 and CDR2: SGHAT and FQNNGV.

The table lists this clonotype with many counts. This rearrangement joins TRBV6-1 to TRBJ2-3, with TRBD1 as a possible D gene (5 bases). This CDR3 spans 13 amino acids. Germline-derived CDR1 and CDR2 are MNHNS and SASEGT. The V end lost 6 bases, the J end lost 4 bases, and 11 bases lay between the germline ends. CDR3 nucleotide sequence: TGTGCCAGCAGCCCAGGGTTTGCAGATACGCAGTATTTT. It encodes CASSPGFADTQYF.